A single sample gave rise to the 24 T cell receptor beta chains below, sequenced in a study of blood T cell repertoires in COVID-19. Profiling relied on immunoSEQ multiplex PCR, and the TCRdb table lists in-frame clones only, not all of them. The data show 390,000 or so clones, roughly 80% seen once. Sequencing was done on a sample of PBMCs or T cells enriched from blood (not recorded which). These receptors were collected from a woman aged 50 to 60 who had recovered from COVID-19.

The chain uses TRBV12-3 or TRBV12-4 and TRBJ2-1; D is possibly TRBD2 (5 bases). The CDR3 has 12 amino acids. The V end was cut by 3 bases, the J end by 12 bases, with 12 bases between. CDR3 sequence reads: CASSLVGVGQFF. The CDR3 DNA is TGTGCCAGCAGTTTGGTGGGAGTTGGGCAGTTCTTC.

The DNA of the CDR3 is TGTGCCAGCAGCCCCGGGTACCCGACGAACACTGAAGCTTTCTTT. This translates into CASSPGYPTNTEAFF. The chain recombines TRBV9 with TRBJ1-1; D is unclear. This CDR3 is built from 15 residues. V was trimmed by 4 bases and J by 1 base, leaving 14 bases between them. Germline-derived CDR1 and CDR2 are SGDLS and YYNGEE.

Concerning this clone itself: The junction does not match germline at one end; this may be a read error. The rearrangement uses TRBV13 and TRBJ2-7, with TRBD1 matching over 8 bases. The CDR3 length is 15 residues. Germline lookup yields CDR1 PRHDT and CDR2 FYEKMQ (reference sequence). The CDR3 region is CASSLGTGESYEQYF. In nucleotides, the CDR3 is TGTGCCAGCAGCCTAGGGACAGGTGAATCCTACGAGCAGTACTTC.

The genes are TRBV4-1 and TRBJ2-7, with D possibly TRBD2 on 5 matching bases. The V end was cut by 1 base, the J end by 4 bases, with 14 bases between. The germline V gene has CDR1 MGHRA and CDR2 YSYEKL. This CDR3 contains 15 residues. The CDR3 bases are TGCGCCAGCAGCCAAGCTTTAGTAGGAGGTTACGAGCAGTACTTC. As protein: CASSQALVGGYEQYF.

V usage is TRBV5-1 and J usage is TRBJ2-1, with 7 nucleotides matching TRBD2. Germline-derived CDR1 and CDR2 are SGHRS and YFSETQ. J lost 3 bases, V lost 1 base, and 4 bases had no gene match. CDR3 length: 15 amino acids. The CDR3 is CASSLSGTGYNEQFF. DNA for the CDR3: TGCGCCAGCAGCTTGAGCGGGACGGGCTACAATGAGCAGTTCTTC.

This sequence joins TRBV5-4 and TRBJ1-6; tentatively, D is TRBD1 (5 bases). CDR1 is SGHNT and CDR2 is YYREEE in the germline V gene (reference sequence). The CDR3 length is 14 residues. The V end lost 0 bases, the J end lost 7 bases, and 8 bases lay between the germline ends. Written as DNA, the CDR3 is TGTGCCAGCAGCTTGGCACAGGTAAATTCACCCCTCCACTTT. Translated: CASSLAQVNSPLHF.

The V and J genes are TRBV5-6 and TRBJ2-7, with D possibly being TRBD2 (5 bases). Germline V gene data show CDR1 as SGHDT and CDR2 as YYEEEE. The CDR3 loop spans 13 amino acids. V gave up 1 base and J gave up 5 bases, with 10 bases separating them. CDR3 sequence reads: CASSLMPGDEQYF. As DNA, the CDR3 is TGTGCCAGCAGCTTGATGCCCGGGGACGAGCAGTACTTC.

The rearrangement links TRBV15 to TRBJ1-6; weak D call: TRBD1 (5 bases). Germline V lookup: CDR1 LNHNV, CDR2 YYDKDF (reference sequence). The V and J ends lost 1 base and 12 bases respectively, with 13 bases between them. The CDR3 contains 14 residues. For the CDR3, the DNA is TGTGCCACCAGCAGAGTGGGATGGGGGGTACCCCTCCACTTT. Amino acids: CATSRVGWGVPLHF.

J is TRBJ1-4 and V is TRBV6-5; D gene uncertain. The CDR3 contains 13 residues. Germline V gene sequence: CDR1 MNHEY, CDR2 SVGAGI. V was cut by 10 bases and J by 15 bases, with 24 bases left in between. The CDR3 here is CATTFNLGRSLFF. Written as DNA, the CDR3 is TGTGCCACCACCTTTAACCTGGGGAGGAGTTTGTTTTTT.

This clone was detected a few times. Here the CDR3 reads CASSQGSGGFDEQFF. The CDR3 coding sequence is TGTGCCAGCAGCCAAGGTTCGGGGGGGTTCGATGAGCAGTTCTTC. This chain links TRBV14 with TRBJ2-1, with 8 bases matching TRBD2. The CDR3 extends over 15 amino acids. Unmatched junction bases numbered 7, after V lost 1 base and J lost 8 bases. The germline V gene encodes CDR1 SGHDN and CDR2 FVKESK.

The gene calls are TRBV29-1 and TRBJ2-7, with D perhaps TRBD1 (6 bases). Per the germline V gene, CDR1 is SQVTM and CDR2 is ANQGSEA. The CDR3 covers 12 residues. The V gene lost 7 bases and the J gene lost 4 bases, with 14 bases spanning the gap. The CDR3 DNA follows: TGCAGCGCCCAGGGGCAGCAATACGAGCAGTACTTC. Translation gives CSAQGQQYEQYF.

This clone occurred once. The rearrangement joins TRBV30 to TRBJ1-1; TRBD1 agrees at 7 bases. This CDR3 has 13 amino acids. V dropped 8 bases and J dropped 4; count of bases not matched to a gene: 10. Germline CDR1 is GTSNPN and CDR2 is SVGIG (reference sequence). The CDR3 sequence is CAKEGAFGTEAFF. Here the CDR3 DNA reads TGTGCCAAGGAGGGGGCATTCGGCACTGAAGCTTTCTTT.

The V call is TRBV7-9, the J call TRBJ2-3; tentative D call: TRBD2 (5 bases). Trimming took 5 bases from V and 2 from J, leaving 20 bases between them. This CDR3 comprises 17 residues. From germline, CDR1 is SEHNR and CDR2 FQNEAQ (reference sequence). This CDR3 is CASSPLTPGIITDTQYF. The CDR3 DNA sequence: TGTGCCAGCAGCCCCCTTACTCCGGGGATCATCACAGATACGCAGTATTTT. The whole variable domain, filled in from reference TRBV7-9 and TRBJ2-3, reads DTGVSQNPRHKITKRGQNVTFRCDPISEHNRLYWYRQTLGQGPEFLTYFQNEAQLEKSRLLSDRFSAERPKGSFSTLEIQRTEQGDSAMYLCASSPLTPGIITDTQYFGPGTRLTVL.

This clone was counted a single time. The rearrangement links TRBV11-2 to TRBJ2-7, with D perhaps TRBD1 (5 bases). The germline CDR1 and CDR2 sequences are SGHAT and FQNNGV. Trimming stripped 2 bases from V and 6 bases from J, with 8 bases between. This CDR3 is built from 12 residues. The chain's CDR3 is CASSLTGFEQYF. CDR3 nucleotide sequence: TGTGCCAGCAGCTTAACAGGATTCGAGCAGTACTTC. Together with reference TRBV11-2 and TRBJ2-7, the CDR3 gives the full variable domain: EAGVAQSPRYKIIEKRQSVAFWCNPISGHATLYWYQQILGQGPKLLIQFQNNGVVDDSQLPKDRFSAERLKGVDSTLKIQPAKLEDSAVYLCASSLTGFEQYFGPGTRLTVT.

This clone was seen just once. CDR3 protein: CASSQDSNQPQHF. The CDR3 nucleotides read TGTGCCAGCAGCCAGGACTCAAATCAGCCCCAGCATTTT. The genes are TRBV3-1 (or the pseudogene TRBV3-2) and TRBJ1-5, with D unresolved. Germline V gives CDR1 LGHDT, CDR2 YNNKEL (reference sequence). This CDR3 has 13 residues. Trimming removed 3 bases from V and 4 bases from J, with 7 bases in between.

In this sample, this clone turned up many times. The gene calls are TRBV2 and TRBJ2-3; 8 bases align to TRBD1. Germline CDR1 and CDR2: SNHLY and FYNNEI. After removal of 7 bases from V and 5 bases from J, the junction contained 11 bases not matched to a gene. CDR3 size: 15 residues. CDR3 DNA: TGTGCCAGCACTAAGGACAGGGTGGCGCAAGATACGCAGTATTTT. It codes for CASTKDRVAQDTQYF.

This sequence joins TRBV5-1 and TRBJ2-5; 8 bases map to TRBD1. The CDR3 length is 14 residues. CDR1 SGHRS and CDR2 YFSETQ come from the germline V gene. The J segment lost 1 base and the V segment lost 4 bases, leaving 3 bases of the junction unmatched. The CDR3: CASSPGQVQETQYF. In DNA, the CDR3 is TGCGCCAGCAGCCCGGGACAGGTCCAAGAGACCCAGTACTTC.

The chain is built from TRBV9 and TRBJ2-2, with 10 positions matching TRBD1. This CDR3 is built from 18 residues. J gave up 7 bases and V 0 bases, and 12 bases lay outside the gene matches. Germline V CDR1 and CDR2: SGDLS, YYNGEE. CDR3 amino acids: CASSVGPFGTGEGGELFF. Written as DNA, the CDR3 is TGTGCCAGCAGCGTAGGGCCGTTTGGGACAGGGGAGGGCGGGGAGCTGTTTTTT.

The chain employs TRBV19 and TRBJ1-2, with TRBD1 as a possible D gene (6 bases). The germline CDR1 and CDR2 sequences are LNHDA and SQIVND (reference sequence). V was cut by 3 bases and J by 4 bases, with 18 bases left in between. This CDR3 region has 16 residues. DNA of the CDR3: TGTGCCAGTAGTATCTTTGGCGCAGGGGCGTCCTATGGCTACACCTTC. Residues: CASSIFGAGASYGYTF.

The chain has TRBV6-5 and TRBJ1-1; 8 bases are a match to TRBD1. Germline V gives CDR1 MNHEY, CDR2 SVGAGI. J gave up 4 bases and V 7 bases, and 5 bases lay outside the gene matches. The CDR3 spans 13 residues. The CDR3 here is CASKDRGGTEAFF. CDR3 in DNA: TGTGCCAGCAAAGACAGGGGAGGCACTGAAGCTTTCTTT.

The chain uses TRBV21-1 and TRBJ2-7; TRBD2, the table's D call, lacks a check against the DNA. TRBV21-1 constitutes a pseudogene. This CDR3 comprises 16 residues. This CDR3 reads CALEGEMGLGSYEQYF. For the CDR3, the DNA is TGTGCCCTCGAAGGCGAGATGGGACTCGGCTCCTACGAGCAGTACTTC.

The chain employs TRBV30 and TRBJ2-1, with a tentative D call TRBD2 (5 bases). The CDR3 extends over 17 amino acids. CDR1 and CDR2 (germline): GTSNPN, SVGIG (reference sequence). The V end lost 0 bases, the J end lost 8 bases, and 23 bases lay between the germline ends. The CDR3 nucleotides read TGTGCCTGGAGTGTACTACTAGGAGACTTCTGGTCCCATGAGCAGTTCTTC. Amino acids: CAWSVLLGDFWSHEQFF.

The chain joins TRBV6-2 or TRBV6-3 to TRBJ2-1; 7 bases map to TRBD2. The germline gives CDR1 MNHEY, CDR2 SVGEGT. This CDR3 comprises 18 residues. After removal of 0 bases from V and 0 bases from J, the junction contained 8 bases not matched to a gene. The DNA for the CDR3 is TGTGCCAGCAGTTACTCGTCTATCGGACTAGTCTCCTACAATGAGCAGTTCTTC. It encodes CASSYSSIGLVSYNEQFF.

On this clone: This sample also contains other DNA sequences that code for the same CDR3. The CDR3 spells CASSPGTGAEAFF. The CDR3 region has the DNA TGTGCCAGCAGCCCCGGGACAGGGGCCGAAGCTTTCTTT. The V gene is TRBV7-3, the J gene TRBJ1-1; 10 nucleotides match TRBD1. From germline, CDR1 is SGHTA and CDR2 FQGTGA. The V segment lost 5 bases and the J segment 8 bases; nucleotides outside the gene matches: 5. The length of the CDR3 is 13 residues. The variable domain in full, completed from reference TRBV7-3 and TRBJ1-1, reads GAGVSQTPSNKVTEKGKYVELRCDPISGHTALYWYRQSLGQGPEFLIYFQGTGAADDSGLPNDRFFAVRPEGSVSTLKIQRTERGDSAVYLCASSPGTGAEAFFGQGTRLTVV.